This TCR beta chain was identified during a study of radiotherapy plus CTLA-4 blockade in lung cancer. Generated by immunoSEQ multiplex PCR, the TCRdb table keeps only in-frame clones and is missing some. The sample holds about 95,000 clones, 75% to 90% seen once. This clone has a handful of counts. The antigen remains unidentified. The identical CDR3 is also encoded by other nucleotide sequences in the sample. Study-level points and caveats: The study found tumor-derived TCR clones expanded in blood after radiotherapy plus ipilimumab. The best predictor of response was reported to be early blood T cell clone dynamics, with interferon-beta.

This TCR was sampled from a human donor with non-small cell lung cancer who had a partial response to radiotherapy plus ipilimumab. The input for sequencing was peripheral blood, taken from a patient treated with radiotherapy plus ipilimumab.

DNA for the CDR3: TGTGCCAGCAGCTTACAGGGAACTGAAGCTTTCTTT. It translates to CASSLQGTEAFF. The V gene is TRBV28, the J gene TRBJ1-1; possibly TRBD1 for D (6 bases). The germline CDR1 and CDR2 sequences are MDHEN and SYDVKM. Trimming removed 6 bases at V and 5 bases at J, with 10 bases between. The CDR3 has 12 residues.